These T cell receptor beta chains were read from a single sample in a study of shared clonotypes between healthy human individuals. Sequenced by immunoSEQ multiplex PCR; TCRdb stores in-frame clones only, minus some. The sample has 2.3 million or so clones, approximately 95% seen once. The sample was naive CD4+ T cells from PBMCs. These receptors were collected from a man between 18 and 29 years old in good health. Some clones in this sample may be carry-over from other donors' samples. Each CDR3 is given with its conserved first and last residue. D genes are given only for firm matches. Clone size is given for some rows only: seen once, a few or many times, or a class if the clone is expanded.

len: 11; v_gene: TRBV18; d_gene: .; j_gene: TRBJ2-3; abundance: .; CDR3aa: CAGGRTDTQYF; CDR3nt: TGTGCCGGAGGCCGCACAGATACGCAGTATTTT
len: 17; v_gene: TRBV23-1; d_gene: TRBD2; j_gene: TRBJ2-3; abundance: .; CDR3aa: CASSPGHRTSGTETQYF; CDR3nt: TGCGCCAGCAGTCCCGGTCATAGGACTAGCGGGACCGAGACGCAGTATTTT
len: 13; v_gene: TRBV7-8; d_gene: .; j_gene: TRBJ2-7; abundance: .; CDR3aa: CASSPRDLYEQYF; CDR3nt: TGTGCCAGCAGTCCGCGGGACCTCTACGAGCAGTACTTC
len: 12; v_gene: TRBV6-4; d_gene: .; j_gene: TRBJ1-1; abundance: .; CDR3aa: CASSDPMRRAFF; CDR3nt: TGTGCCAGCAGTGACCCGATGCGGCGGGCTTTCTTT
len: 13; v_gene: TRBV10-2; d_gene: .; j_gene: TRBJ2-7; abundance: .; CDR3aa: CASSVPETYEQYF; CDR3nt: TGCGCCAGCAGTGTCCCAGAGACGTACGAGCAGTACTTC
len: 20; v_gene: TRBV6-1; d_gene: TRBD2; j_gene: TRBJ2-3; abundance: .; CDR3aa: CASSEVPRTGGLAGTDTQYF; CDR3nt: TGTGCCAGCAGTGAAGTACCAAGGACAGGGGGACTAGCGGGAACAGATACGCAGTATTTT
len: 13; v_gene: TRBV7-2; d_gene: TRBD2; j_gene: TRBJ2-1; abundance: .; CDR3aa: CASRTSGNNEQFF; CDR3nt: TGTGCCAGCCGGACTAGCGGGAACAATGAGCAGTTCTTC
len: 15; v_gene: TRBV7-2; d_gene: .; j_gene: TRBJ2-5; abundance: .; CDR3aa: CASSLNGGGRETQYF; CDR3nt: TGTGCCAGCAGCTTAAACGGGGGAGGAAGGGAGACCCAGTACTTC
len: 17; v_gene: TRBV28; d_gene: TRBD2; j_gene: TRBJ2-1; abundance: once; CDR3aa: CASSSGRTSGQDNEQFF; CDR3nt: TGTGCCAGCAGTAGCGGGAGAACGTCCGGCCAGGACAATGAGCAGTTCTTC
len: 13; v_gene: TRBV9; d_gene: .; j_gene: TRBJ2-1; abundance: .; CDR3aa: CASRRTVEDEQFF; CDR3nt: TGTGCCAGCAGGCGGACCGTGGAGGATGAGCAGTTCTTC